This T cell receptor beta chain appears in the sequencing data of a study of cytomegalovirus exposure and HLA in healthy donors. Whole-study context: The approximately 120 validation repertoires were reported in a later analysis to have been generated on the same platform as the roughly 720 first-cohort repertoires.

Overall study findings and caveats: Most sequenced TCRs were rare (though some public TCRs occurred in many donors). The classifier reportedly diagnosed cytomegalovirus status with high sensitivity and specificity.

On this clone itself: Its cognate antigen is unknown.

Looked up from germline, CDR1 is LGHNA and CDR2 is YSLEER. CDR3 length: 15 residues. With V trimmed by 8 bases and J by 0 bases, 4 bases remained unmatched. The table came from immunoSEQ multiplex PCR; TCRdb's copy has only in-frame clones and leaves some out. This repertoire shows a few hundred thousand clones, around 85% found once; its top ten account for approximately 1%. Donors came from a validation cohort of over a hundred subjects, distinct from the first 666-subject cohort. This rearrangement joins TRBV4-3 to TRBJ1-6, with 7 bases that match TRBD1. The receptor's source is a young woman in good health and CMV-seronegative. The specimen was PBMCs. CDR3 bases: TGCGCCAGCGGGGGACAGAGCTCCTATAATTCACCCCTCCACTTT. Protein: CASGGQSSYNSPLHF.